This T cell receptor (beta chain) is drawn from a study of blood T cell repertoires in COVID-19. Using immunoSEQ multiplex PCR, the repertoire was profiled, and TCRdb retains in-frame clones only, with some absent. The sample lists tens of thousands of clones, around 81% occurring once. CDR1 SNHLY and CDR2 FYNNEI come from the germline V gene. The V gene lost 6 bases and the J gene lost 4 bases, with 9 bases spanning the gap. The CDR3 runs 12 residues. Material for sequencing was peripheral blood. This TCR derives from a human donor in a cohort sampled during active COVID-19. The genes are TRBV2 and TRBJ1-2; TRBD1 is a possible D gene (6 bases). The CDR3 is CASSTGPYGYTF. Here the CDR3 DNA reads TGTGCCAGCAGCACAGGGCCCTATGGCTACACCTTC.